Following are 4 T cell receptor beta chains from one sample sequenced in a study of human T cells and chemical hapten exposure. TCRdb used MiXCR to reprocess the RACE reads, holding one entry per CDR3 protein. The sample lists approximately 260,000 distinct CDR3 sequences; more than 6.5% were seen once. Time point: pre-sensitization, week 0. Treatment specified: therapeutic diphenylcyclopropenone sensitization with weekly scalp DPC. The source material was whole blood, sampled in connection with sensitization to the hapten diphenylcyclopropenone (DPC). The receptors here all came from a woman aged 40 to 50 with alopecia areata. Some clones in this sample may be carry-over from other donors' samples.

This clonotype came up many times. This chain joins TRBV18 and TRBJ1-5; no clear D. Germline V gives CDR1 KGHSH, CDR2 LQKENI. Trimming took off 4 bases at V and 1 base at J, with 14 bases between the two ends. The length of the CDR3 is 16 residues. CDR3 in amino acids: CASSLTNPVSNQPQHF. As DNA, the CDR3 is TGTGCCAGCTCACTTACTAATCCCGTAAGCAATCAGCCCCAGCATTTT.

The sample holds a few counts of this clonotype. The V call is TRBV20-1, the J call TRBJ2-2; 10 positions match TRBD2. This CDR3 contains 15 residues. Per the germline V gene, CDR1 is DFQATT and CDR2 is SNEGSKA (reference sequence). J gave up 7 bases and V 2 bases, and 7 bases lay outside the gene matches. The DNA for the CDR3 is TGCAGTGCTAGAACTCTAGCGGGAGCTGGCGGGGAGCTGTTTTTT. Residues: CSARTLAGAGGELFF.

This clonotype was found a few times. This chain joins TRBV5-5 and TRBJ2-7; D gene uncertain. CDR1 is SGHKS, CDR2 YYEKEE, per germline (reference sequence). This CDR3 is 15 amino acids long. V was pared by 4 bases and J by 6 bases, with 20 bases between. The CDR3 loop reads CASSTLGRLEVEQYF. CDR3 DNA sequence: TGTGCCAGCAGCACCCTCGGTCGGCTAGAGGTCGAGCAGTACTTC.

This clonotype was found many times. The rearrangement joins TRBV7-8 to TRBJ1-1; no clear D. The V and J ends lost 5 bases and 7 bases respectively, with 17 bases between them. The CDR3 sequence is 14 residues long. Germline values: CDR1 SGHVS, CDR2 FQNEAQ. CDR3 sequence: CASSHRALGGEAFF. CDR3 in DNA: TGTGCCAGCAGCCACCGGGCACTGGGCGGTGAAGCTTTCTTT. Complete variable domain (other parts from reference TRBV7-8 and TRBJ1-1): GAGVSQSPRYKVAKRGQDVALRCDPISGHVSLFWYQQALGQGPEFLTYFQNEAQLDKSGLPSDRFFAERPEGSVSTLKIQRTQQEDSAVYLCASSHRALGGEAFFGQGTRLTVV.